Given below is one T cell receptor beta chain in context. Its target is not known. This entry belongs to a study of T cell responses to AZD1222 COVID-19 vaccine. General study findings and limits: At 160-218 and 743-854, vaccine-associated CD4 TCRs were dominant, and they spanned spike. Among AZD1222 vaccinees, only five to seven were seropositive at baseline. Close to half of all spike-specific TCRs reportedly target regions of the variants that are unmutated. The breadth and depth of Spike-specific TCRs increased once two AZD1222 doses had been given.

Measured with immunoSEQ multiplex PCR; TCRdb has only the in-frame clones, and not every one. The profile shows approximately 100,000 clones, 90% to 95% of them singletons. With 4 bases removed from V and 2 bases from J, the gap between germline ends came to 12 bases. CDR3 length: 15 amino acids. The germline gives CDR1 MDHEN, CDR2 SYDVKM. This chain links TRBV28 with TRBJ1-3; no clear D gene. Sequencing was performed on peripheral blood, taken on day 0 of AZD1222 vaccination. The sequence was obtained from an adult in good health. CDR3 loop: CASSSPLGTGNTIYF. The DNA for the CDR3 is TGTGCCAGCAGTTCCCCCCTAGGCACTGGAAACACCATATATTTT. Combining the CDR3 with reference TRBV28 and TRBJ1-3 gives the whole variable domain DVKVTQSSRYLVKRTGEKVFLECVQDMDHENMFWYRQDPGLGLRLIYFSYDVKMKEKGDIPEGYSVSREKKERFSLILESASTNQTSMYLCASSSPLGTGNTIYFGEGSWLTVV.